This is a list of T cell receptor beta chains from one sample in a study of OX40 agonist ivuxolimab in advanced cancers. Produced via immunoSEQ multiplex PCR; TCRdb's table is partial and in-frame only. The sample carries 90,000 to 130,000 clones, around 90% recorded once. Sequencing used CD4+ or CD8+ T cells sorted from blood, obtained in a trial of the OX40 agonist ivuxolimab. The origin of the receptors is an adult with an advanced solid tumor such as melanoma, head and neck, liver or kidney cancer. Each CDR3 is given with its conserved first and last residue. Each record gives: clone size, V gene, J gene, D gene, CDR3 DNA, CDR3 protein. A D gene is named only where the DNA matches it firmly. Clone size is not always given. Where it is, it says once, few, many or a class for expanded clones.

.	TRBV7-3	TRBJ2-5	.	TGTGCCAGCAGCCCAGACCCGGCTGGGGAGACCCAGTACTTC	CASSPDPAGETQYF
.	TRBV29-1	TRBJ2-2	.	TGCAGCGTTGATAATAGCGCCGGGGAGCTGTTTTTT	CSVDNSAGELFF
.	TRBV16	TRBJ1-3	.	TGTGCCAGCAGCCTGGGGCAGCCTCGCTCTGGAAACACCATATATTTT	CASSLGQPRSGNTIYF
once	TRBV15	TRBJ2-3	TRBD1	TGTGCCACCAGCAAGGACAGGGGAAAGACAGATACGCAGTATTTT	CATSKDRGKTDTQYF
.	TRBV4-3	TRBJ2-5	TRBD1	TGCGCCAGCAGCCACCAACCTCGGGACAGGGCACAGTACTTC	CASSHQPRDRAQYF
few	TRBV18	TRBJ1-1	.	TGTGCCAGCTCCCAAGTAAATGTTGACACTGAAGCTTTCTTT	CASSQVNVDTEAFF
.	TRBV12-5	TRBJ2-2	TRBD1	TGTGCTAGTGGGAACAGGGGCACCGGGGAGCTGTTTTTT	CASGNRGTGELFF
.	TRBV5-1	TRBJ2-3	TRBD2	TGCGCCAGCAGCGTTAGACTAGCGGGGGATACGCAGTATTTT	CASSVRLAGDTQYF
.	TRBV5-1	TRBJ2-6	TRBD1	TGCGCCAGCAGCCACGGGACAGACTACTCTGGGGCCAACGTCCTGACTTTC	CASSHGTDYSGANVLTF
.	TRBV2	TRBJ2-1	.	TGTGCCAGCGAGAAGGGAACAGGGGGGGACAATGAGCAGTTCTTC	CASEKGTGGDNEQFF
.	TRBV30	TRBJ1-4	.	TGTGCCTGGAGTCGGACAGAGCTCAGAAAACTGTTTTTT	CAWSRTELRKLFF
once	TRBV11-1	TRBJ2-5	TRBD1	TGTGCCAGCAGCTTAGATGGCAAGGGGGCGGAGACCCAGTACTTC	CASSLDGKGAETQYF
.	TRBV29-1	TRBJ1-1	.	TGCAGCTCTCTTATTGAGGACGGTAACACTGAAGCTTTCTTT	CSSLIEDGNTEAFF
.	TRBV6-5	TRBJ2-3	.	TGTGCCAGCAGCCTTAGCGCCACAGATACGCAGTATTTT	CASSLSATDTQYF
.	TRBV5-4	TRBJ2-2	.	TGTGCCAGCAGCCCTACAGGGACCACCGGGGAGCTGTTTTTT	CASSPTGTTGELFF
.	TRBV7-2	TRBJ2-5	.	TGTGCCAGCAGCTTAGCGGGTACCCAAGAGACCCAGTACTTC	CASSLAGTQETQYF
.	TRBV7-9	TRBJ1-3	.	TGTGCCAGCAGCTACGACAAGGGGAACACCATATATTTT	CASSYDKGNTIYF
.	TRBV18	TRBJ2-5	TRBD2	TGTGCCAGCTCACCACCCACCGGACTAGGCCGACAAGAGACCCAGTACTTC	CASSPPTGLGRQETQYF
.	TRBV5-1	TRBJ1-2	.	TGCGCCAGCAGCTTGTTGCCGGGTTTCAGGGATGGCTACACCTTC	CASSLLPGFRDGYTF
.	TRBV5-5	TRBJ1-1	.	TGTGCCAGCAGCTCCAAGAGGGGGACTGAAGCTTTCTTT	CASSSKRGTEAFF
few	TRBV15	TRBJ1-5	.	TGTGCCACAAGCCGTAAGGGGGAAGGATCGGGTCAGCCCCAGCATTTT	CATSRKGEGSGQPQHF
.	TRBV30	TRBJ1-2	.	TGTGCCTGGAGGCTCAGGGTATATGGCTACACCTTC	CAWRLRVYGYTF
once	TRBV29-1	TRBJ2-7	.	TGCAGCGTCGTGACAATCTACGAGCAGTACTTC	CSVVTIYEQYF
.	TRBV18	TRBJ1-5	.	TGTGCCAGCTCACCAGGGACCCCTTGGAGCAATCAGCCCCAGCATTTT	CASSPGTPWSNQPQHF
.	TRBV19	TRBJ2-5	TRBD1	TGTGCCAGTAGAAAGACAGGGGATCGGGAGACCCAGTACTTC	CASRKTGDRETQYF
.	TRBV11-3	TRBJ2-2	TRBD2	TGTGCCAGCAGCTTCCAACTAGCGGGAGCATCGACCGGGGAGCTGTTTTTT	CASSFQLAGASTGELFF
few	TRBV4-3	TRBJ1-5	.	TGCGCCAGCAGCCAAGATGTAGGGCCTCTAGGGCCCCAGCATTTT	CASSQDVGPLGPQHF
.	TRBV18	TRBJ2-7	.	TGTGCCAGCTCTCCCTTTTCCTACGAGCAGTACTTC	CASSPFSYEQYF
.	TRBV19	TRBJ1-1	.	TGTGCCAGTAGTAAAACACGAATCCAGAACACTGAAGCTTTCTTT	CASSKTRIQNTEAFF
.	TRBV7-2	TRBJ1-2	.	TGTGCCAGCAGCTTAGATCGCTATGGCTACACCTTC	CASSLDRYGYTF
.	TRBV6-5	TRBJ1-2	.	TGTGCCAGCAGTTACTCGTTCGGCAACTATGGCTACACCTTC	CASSYSFGNYGYTF
.	TRBV19	TRBJ2-7	.	TGTGCCAGTAGCACAGGGAGATTCATGGACTACGAGCAGTACTTC	CASSTGRFMDYEQYF
few	TRBV2	TRBJ1-1	.	TGTGCCAGCACTGTTGGCGAGAACACTGAAGCTTTCTTT	CASTVGENTEAFF
.	TRBV7-2	TRBJ2-7	TRBD2	TGTGCCAGCAGCTTAGTTGGTGGGAGGGCCGACGAGCAGTACTTC	CASSLVGGRADEQYF
.	TRBV5-6	TRBJ2-2	.	TGTGCCAGCAGCTCAGGGTTAACGAACACCGGGGAGCTGTTTTTT	CASSSGLTNTGELFF
.	TRBV7-2	TRBJ2-1	.	TGTGCCAGCAGCTTAGCGGGAGGGGGCTCCTACAATGAGCAGTTCTTC	CASSLAGGGSYNEQFF
.	TRBV14	TRBJ1-6	.	TGTGCCAGCAGCCAAGTGTTCGAGGGTTCACCCCTCCACTTT	CASSQVFEGSPLHF
once	TRBV4-3	TRBJ2-1	.	TGCGCCAGCAGCCAAGGACAAGTCAATGAGCAGTTCTTC	CASSQGQVNEQFF
once	TRBV11-3	TRBJ2-1	TRBD1	TGTGCCAGCAGCCCGAGGACAGGGAAGGTTGGGGGCAATGAGCAGTTCTTC	CASSPRTGKVGGNEQFF
.	TRBV7-9	TRBJ2-1	TRBD2	TGTGCCAGCAGCTTAGAGGCGGGAGCCAATGAGCAGTTCTTC	CASSLEAGANEQFF
few	TRBV19	TRBJ1-1	TRBD1	TGTGCCAGTAGTATGGGACAGGGTCGAGGAACTGAAGCTTTCTTT	CASSMGQGRGTEAFF
.	TRBV28	TRBJ2-2	.	TGTGCCAGCAGTTTGTTTGTGGAGCTGAACACCGGGGAGCTGTTTTTT	CASSLFVELNTGELFF
.	TRBV6-5	TRBJ1-1	TRBD1	TGTGCCAGCAGTTACAGAACAGGGGACACTGAAGCTTTCTTT	CASSYRTGDTEAFF
.	TRBV4-2	TRBJ1-2	.	TGTGCCAGCAGGCCTGCAGGGGTAAACTATGGCTACACCTTC	CASRPAGVNYGYTF
few	TRBV5-6	TRBJ1-2	.	TGTGCCAGCAGCTTGACCCCTCGGGCAAAGCACACCTTC	CASSLTPRAKHTF
.	TRBV25-1	TRBJ2-3	.	TGTGCCAGCAGGGGCACAGATACGCAGTATTTT	CASRGTDTQYF
once	TRBV9	TRBJ2-7	TRBD1	TGTGCCAGCAGCGTAGGGGACAGGGGATACTACGAGCAGTACTTC	CASSVGDRGYYEQYF
.	TRBV5-1	TRBJ2-7	.	TGCGCCAGCAGCTTGGATCTTAGGACAGTCGGCTACGAGCAGTACTTC	CASSLDLRTVGYEQYF
.	TRBV7-9	TRBJ2-5	TRBD1	TGTGCCAGCAGCGAACCGACAGGGGGCATGGAGACCCAGTACTTC	CASSEPTGGMETQYF
.	TRBV2	TRBJ1-2	.	TGTGCCAGCAGTGATTTGGGGAACTATGGCTACACCTTC	CASSDLGNYGYTF
.	TRBV5-1	TRBJ1-2	.	TGCGCCAGCAGCTTGGAAGGGTTGGATGGCTACACCTTC	CASSLEGLDGYTF